The 10 T cell receptor beta chains below come from one sample, sequenced in a study of CD8 T cells in ankylosing spondylitis. These TCRs' antigens remain unknown. General study results and limits: A TCR beta motif of roughly 8 highly homologous variants seemed to mark ankylosing spondylitis blood.

Using its own MiXCR run on the 5' RACE reads, TCRdb lists one record per CDR3 protein. This table holds approximately 300,000 distinct CDR3 sequences, approximately 8.2% found once. The sample taken for sequencing was blood, either unsorted or a sorted T cell fraction (not recorded which). The receptors derive from a male donor with ankylosing spondylitis.

At least ten counts were recorded for this clonotype. The J gene is TRBJ2-7, the V gene TRBV6-2 or TRBV6-3, with no clear D. The CDR3 sequence is 11 residues long. V was shortened by 9 bases and J by 3 bases, with 9 bases between the two germline ends. Germline V gene sequence: CDR1 MNHEY, CDR2 SVGEGT. CDR3 in amino acids: CARTPYYEQYF. CDR3 bases: TGTGCCAGGACACCTTACTACGAGCAGTACTTC.

The V and J genes are TRBV4-2 and TRBJ2-2, with D unclear. The CDR3 consists of 12 residues. V was shortened by 4 bases and J by 6 bases, with 6 bases between the two germline ends. Germline CDR1 LGHNA, CDR2 YNFKEQ. Here the CDR3 DNA reads TGTGCCAGCAGCCGAGCGTCCGGGGAGCTGTTTTTT. Translation gives CASSRASGELFF.

The chain links TRBV12-5 to TRBJ2-7; D ambiguous. The CDR3 is 13 amino acids. V lost 6 bases to trimming and J lost 2 bases, with 11 bases between them. Germline CDR1 LGHNT, CDR2 FRNRAP. The CDR3 DNA reads TGTGCTAGTGGAGACGGCCGGGCCTACGAGCAGTACTTC. Protein product: CASGDGRAYEQYF.

This chain connects TRBV20-1 to TRBJ2-1, with TRBD2 matching 8 bases. The CDR3 runs 13 residues. Germline loops: CDR1 DFQATT, CDR2 SNEGSKA (reference sequence). V gave up 6 bases and J gave up 15 bases; unmatched junction bases: 16. CDR3 bases: TGCAGTGCACCCCCTGCGGGAGGTTATCCCCCGTTCTTC. Residues: CSAPPAGGYPPFF.

This clonotype was counted ten times or more. The chain uses TRBV7-2 and TRBJ1-5, with D perhaps matching TRBD1 (5 bases). V gave up 5 bases and J gave up 7 bases, with 18 bases separating them. This CDR3 comprises 15 residues. CDR1 is SGHTA, CDR2 FQGNSA, per germline. The CDR3, as DNA: TGTGCCAGCAGCCTTTATGATTCGGGGGTCCAGCCCCAGCATTTT. It is translated as CASSLYDSGVQPQHF. The full variable domain, rest sourced from reference TRBV7-2 and TRBJ1-5, is GAGVSQSPSNKVTEKGKDVELRCDPISGHTALYWYRQSLGQGLEFLIYFQGNSAPDKSGLPSDRFSAERTGGSVSTLTIQRTQQEDSAVYLCASSLYDSGVQPQHFGDGTRLSIL.

The sample holds many counts of this clonotype. The chain joins TRBV5-1 to TRBJ1-1; the D gene is possibly TRBD1 (5 bases). The germline gives CDR1 SGHRS, CDR2 YFSETQ. The CDR3 loop spans 14 amino acids. V was shortened by 5 bases and J by 1 base, with 12 bases between the two germline ends. The CDR3 reads CASRWTDTNTEAFF. CDR3 DNA: TGCGCCAGCAGGTGGACGGACACGAACACTGAAGCTTTCTTT.

The chain uses TRBV14 and TRBJ2-3, with unresolved D. The CDR3 extends over 12 amino acids. Germline loops: CDR1 SGHDN, CDR2 FVKESK. V lost 0 bases and J lost 9, with 7 bases in between. In DNA form, the CDR3 reads TGTGCCAGCAGCCAAGAGCGTGTCACGCAGTATTTT. Translating it yields CASSQERVTQYF.

This clonotype was seen a handful of times. This chain joins TRBV9 and TRBJ2-5; D not certain. The V gene's germline CDR1 is SGDLS and CDR2 YYNGEE. V lost 5 bases to trimming and J lost 5 bases, with 19 bases between them. CDR3 length equals 15 residues. Written as DNA, the CDR3 is TGTGCCAGCAGTTTGAGAGGCAGCCAGTCGGAGACCCAGTACTTC. This encodes CASSLRGSQSETQYF. The full variable domain, with the rest looked up from reference TRBV9 and TRBJ2-5, is DSGVTQTPKHLITATGQRVTLRCSPRSGDLSVYWYQQSLDQGLQFLIQYYNGEERAKGNILERFSAQQFPDLHSELNLSSLELGDSALYFCASSLRGSQSETQYFGPGTRLLVL.

The chain uses TRBV2 and TRBJ2-7; TRBD1 aligns across 10 bases. Germline loops: CDR1 SNHLY, CDR2 FYNNEI. Trimming took 4 bases from V and 7 from J; bases not matched to a gene: 7. The CDR3 sequence is 14 residues long. The CDR3 loop reads CASSVGQGVREQYF. DNA for the CDR3: TGTGCCAGCAGTGTAGGACAGGGGGTACGGGAGCAGTACTTC.

This rearrangement joins TRBV18 to TRBJ2-1; 8 bases agree with TRBD1. The V and J ends lost 3 bases and 12 bases, in that order; junction bases with no gene match: 10. Per the germline V gene, CDR1 is KGHSH and CDR2 is LQKENI. The CDR3 is 14 amino acids. CDR3 DNA: TGTGCCAGCTCACCTAACCTACAGGGGGGCCGGCAGTTCTTC. It codes for CASSPNLQGGRQFF.